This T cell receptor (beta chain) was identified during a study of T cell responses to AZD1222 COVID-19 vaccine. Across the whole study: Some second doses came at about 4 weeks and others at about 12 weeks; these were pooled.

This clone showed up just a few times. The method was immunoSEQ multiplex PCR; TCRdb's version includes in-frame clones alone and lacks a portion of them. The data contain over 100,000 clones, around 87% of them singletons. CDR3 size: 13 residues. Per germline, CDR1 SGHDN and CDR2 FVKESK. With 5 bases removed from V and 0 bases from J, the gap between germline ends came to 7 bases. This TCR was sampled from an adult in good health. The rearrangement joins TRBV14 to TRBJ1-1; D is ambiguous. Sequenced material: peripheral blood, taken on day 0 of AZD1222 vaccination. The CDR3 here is CASSETVNTEAFF. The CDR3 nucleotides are TGTGCCAGCAGCGAGACTGTGAACACTGAAGCTTTCTTT.